This TCR beta chain was documented in a study of shared clonotypes between healthy human individuals. For each subset, genomic DNA was distributed in equal portions over several immunoSEQ plates. Replicate PCRs from sorted subsets contained around 200 ng DNA, which is around 30,000 T cell genomes. The protocol was immunoSEQ multiplex PCR, while the TCRdb copy is restricted to in-frame clones and leaves out a portion. The table shows approximately 1.4 million clones, with roughly 98% occurring only once. A word on this clone: The antigen is not known.

Germline V lookup: CDR1 GTSNPN, CDR2 SVGIG (reference sequence). The CDR3 covers 17 residues. With 0 bases removed from V and 1 base from J, the gap between germline ends came to 18 bases. Study results and limitations: In having few donors, the study represented limited genetic and exposure-history diversity.

This sequence was found in a man aged 25 to 45 in good health. The sequenced sample was naive CD4+ T cells sorted from blood. Subset given: CD45RA+ positively selected. The chain couples TRBV30 to TRBJ1-1; D unclear. CDR3: CAWSVIRSSTTNTEAFF. CDR3 bases: TGTGCCTGGAGTGTAATCCGATCTTCCACCACGAACACTGAAGCTTTCTTT.